This entry is about one TCR beta chain. This specimen comes from a study of blood T cell repertoires in COVID-19. The length of the CDR3 is 15 residues. Germline CDR1 and CDR2: SGHNT and YYREEE (reference sequence). Germline trimming cut 2 bases from V and 7 bases from J; bases unmatched to any gene: 7. Assay used: immunoSEQ multiplex PCR; TCRdb lists only in-frame clones, some missing. Altogether over 300,000 clones are present, approximately 85% being singletons, with the ten largest covering around 7.2%. The receptor comes from a human donor in a cohort sampled during active COVID-19. Sequencing was done on a sample of peripheral blood. The chain recombines TRBV5-4 with TRBJ2-7; 12 nucleotides match TRBD2. CDR3 region: CASSFGLAGLGEQYF. The DNA for the CDR3 is TGTGCCAGCAGCTTCGGACTAGCGGGGCTGGGGGAGCAGTACTTC.